One sample yielded the 23 T cell receptor beta chains listed below, sequenced in a study of long-term antiretroviral therapy in people with HIV (dated by TCRdb to between 2022 and 2023). The immunoSEQ hsTCRB v3.0 assay was used at survey level resolution to sequence the TRB variable region. This is the immuneACCESS table as TCRdb keeps it, with only in-frame sequences that have V and J called. A part of the clones is gone; compared with another copy, unresolved V genes explain less than half, and the rest is unexplained. The sample table records 25,000 to 35,000 clones; 75% to 90% of these occur just once. Clones ranked in the top ten supply 12% to 15% of the sample. Sequenced here: unsorted PBMCs, sampled 2.9 years after starting antiretroviral therapy. The receptors were gathered from a man aged 45-65 years with HIV.

For this clone: The same CDR3 arises from other DNA sequences in this sample as well. The rearrangement links TRBV6-5 to TRBJ1-1; D uncertain. CDR3 length equals 11 residues. Germline lookup yields CDR1 MNHEY and CDR2 SVGAGI. Trimming took off 4 bases at V and 5 bases at J, with 5 bases between the two ends. CDR3 amino acids: CASSLGTEAFF. The CDR3, as DNA: TGTGCCAGCAGTTTGGGTACTGAAGCTTTCTTT.

V and J are TRBV6-5 and TRBJ1-1; TRBD1 might be the D (5 bases). The V end lost 2 bases, the J end lost 10 bases, and 14 bases lay between the germline ends. The CDR3 runs 13 residues. Germline CDR1 is MNHEY and CDR2 is SVGAGI. The CDR3 DNA reads as TGTGCCAGCAGTTACCGGGGTCTCCAGGGAGCTTTCTTT. Its protein is CASSYRGLQGAFF.

This clone came up a few times. CDR3 sequence: CASSQAGGNTIYF. The DNA for the CDR3 is TGTGCCAGCAGCCAAGCAGGTGGAAACACCATATATTTT. V gene TRBV5-4 combines with J gene TRBJ1-3, with D uncertain. Trimming removed 4 bases from V and 3 bases from J, with 8 bases in between. The CDR3 totals 13 residues. Germline lookup yields CDR1 SGHNT and CDR2 YYREEE (reference sequence).

This clone was counted a few times. This chain uses TRBV19 with TRBJ1-2; TRBD1 is a possible D gene (6 bases). Deletions cut 9 bases from V and 2 bases from J, with 16 bases between. Germline assignment: CDR1 LNHDA and CDR2 SQIVND (reference sequence). The CDR3 sequence is 14 residues long. In DNA, the CDR3 is TGTGCCAGCGGGGGGCCTAGAGAGAACTATGGCTACACCTTC. Its translation: CASGGPRENYGYTF.

This clone has a handful of counts. The chain uses TRBV6-7 and TRBJ2-7, with D perhaps assigned TRBD1 or TRBD2 (5 bases each). TRBV6-7 is reported as an ORF; its role is uncertain. The CDR3 consists of 13 residues. The V gene lost 8 bases and the J gene lost 1 base, with 12 bases spanning the gap. CDR3 sequence reads: CASGWDQSYEQYF. CDR3 coding DNA: TGTGCCAGCGGATGGGACCAATCCTACGAGCAGTACTTC.

The rearrangement uses TRBV7-3 and TRBJ2-2; D remains ambiguous. Germline loops: CDR1 SGHTA, CDR2 FQGTGA. V was clipped by 5 bases and J by 5 bases, with 18 bases between them. The CDR3 consists of 16 residues. CDR3 amino acids: CASSPTRVLFTGELFF. The CDR3 nucleotides read TGTGCCAGCAGCCCGACCCGGGTCCTATTTACCGGGGAGCTGTTTTTT.

V gene TRBV7-2 combines with J gene TRBJ1-2; perhaps TRBD1 as D (6 bases). The germline CDR1 and CDR2 sequences are SGHTA and FQGNSA. CDR3 length: 12 residues. Trimming cost V 2 bases and J 6 bases, with 7 bases left between them. CDR3 DNA: TGTGCCAGCAGCTTACCAGGGGATGGCTACACCTTC. Translating gives CASSLPGDGYTF. The complete variable domain, with remaining parts taken from reference TRBV7-2 and TRBJ1-2, reads GAGVSQSPSNKVTEKGKDVELRCDPISGHTALYWYRQSLGQGLEFLIYFQGNSAPDKSGLPSDRFSAERTGGSVSTLTIQRTQQEDSAVYLCASSLPGDGYTFGSGTRLTVV.

The chain has TRBV7-2 and TRBJ2-5; D remains ambiguous. The CDR3 has 13 amino acids. The germline V and J ends were trimmed by 4 bases and 4 bases, with 10 bases remaining between them. Germline V CDR1 and CDR2: SGHTA, FQGNSA. The DNA for the CDR3 is TGTGCCAGCAGCTACGACCCGGGAGAGACCCAGTACTTC. Encoded protein: CASSYDPGETQYF.

The rearrangement uses TRBV5-1 and TRBJ2-3, with a tentative D call TRBD2 (6 bases). The CDR3 runs to 13 residues. The germline V and J ends were trimmed by 2 bases and 4 bases, with 8 bases remaining between them. Germline CDR1 reads SGHRS; CDR2 reads YFSETQ. This chain's CDR3 is CASSFGGADTQYF. The CDR3 nucleotides read TGCGCCAGCAGCTTCGGGGGTGCAGATACGCAGTATTTT.

The CDR3 loop is CASRLGRNTEAFF. In nucleotides, the CDR3 is TGTGCCAGCAGATTAGGACGGAACACTGAAGCTTTCTTT. The chain recombines TRBV5-4 with TRBJ1-1; D unclear. CDR1 and CDR2 (germline): SGHNT, YYREEE (reference sequence). The CDR3 loop spans 13 amino acids. Trimming stripped 5 bases from V and 1 base from J, with 9 bases between.

The chain joins TRBV28 to TRBJ1-2; D not resolved. The V gene lost 4 bases and the J gene lost 6 bases, with 18 bases spanning the gap. The CDR3 is made up of 15 amino acids. Germline V gives CDR1 MDHEN, CDR2 SYDVKM. CDR3 protein: CASSSPYPRIDGYTF. Written as DNA, the CDR3 is TGTGCCAGCAGTTCCCCCTATCCTCGAATAGATGGCTACACCTTC.

This clone has only a few counts. The gene calls are TRBV7-9 and TRBJ2-6; possibly TRBD1 for D (6 bases). The V and J ends lost 7 bases and 1 base respectively, with 8 bases between them. This CDR3 spans 14 amino acids. Germline loops: CDR1 SEHNR, CDR2 FQNEAQ (reference sequence). The CDR3 region has the DNA TGTGCCAGCAAACAGGGTTCTGGGGCCAACGTCCTGACTTTC. Amino acid sequence: CASKQGSGANVLTF. The whole variable domain, filled in from reference TRBV7-9 and TRBJ2-6, reads DTGVSQNPRHKITKRGQNVTFRCDPISEHNRLYWYRQTLGQGPEFLTYFQNEAQLEKSRLLSDRFSAERPKGSFSTLEIQRTEQGDSAMYLCASKQGSGANVLTFGAGSRLTVL.

The chain links TRBV13 to TRBJ1-6, with 11 nucleotides matching TRBD1. The germline gives CDR1 PRHDT, CDR2 FYEKMQ (reference sequence). The CDR3 has 17 residues. The trim removed 1 base at V and 9 bases at J, leaving 8 bases unmatched. The DNA for the CDR3 is TGTGCCAGCAGCTTAGAGGGGACAGGGGGTACAATTTCACCCCTCCACTTT. It codes for CASSLEGTGGTISPLHF.

The J gene is TRBJ2-1, the V gene TRBV5-1; 7 nucleotides agree with TRBD1. The CDR3 is 13 residues long. The V gene's germline CDR1 is SGHRS and CDR2 YFSETQ. After removal of 5 bases from V and 4 bases from J, the junction contained 3 bases not matched to a gene. This CDR3 reads CASSSTGYNEQFF. The CDR3 DNA reads as TGCGCCAGCAGTTCGACAGGGTACAATGAGCAGTTCTTC.

This clone was seen only once. CDR3 amino acids: CASRMSSYNSPLHF. The DNA of the CDR3 is TGTGCCAGCCGGATGAGCTCCTATAATTCACCCCTCCACTTT. J is TRBJ1-6 and V is TRBV19; D gene unclear. The V gene lost 9 bases and the J gene lost 0 bases, with 9 bases spanning the gap. CDR3 length: 14 amino acids. CDR1 is LNHDA, CDR2 SQIVND, per germline (reference sequence).

A remark on this clone: The junction does not match germline at one end; this may be a read error. The V call is TRBV7-7, the J call TRBJ2-3, with a tentative D call TRBD2 (5 bases). CDR1 is SSHAT and CDR2 is FNYEAQ in the germline V gene (reference sequence). The CDR3 has 13 amino acids. The CDR3 loop reads CASSLAQTDTQYF. DNA of the CDR3: TGTGCTAGCAGCTTAGCGCAAACAGATACGCAGTATTTT.

V gene TRBV30 combines with J gene TRBJ1-5; no clear D. CDR3 length: 12 residues. V lost 0 bases and J lost 7, with 7 bases in between. Germline CDR1 GTSNPN, CDR2 SVGIG (reference sequence). CDR3 residues: CAWSVSGQPQHF. CDR3 coding DNA: TGTGCCTGGAGTGTTTCGGGGCAGCCCCAGCATTTT.

The chain uses TRBV4-3 and TRBJ1-4; 8 bases agree with TRBD1. This CDR3 region has 16 residues. The germline V gene has CDR1 LGHNA and CDR2 YSLEER. V was clipped by 1 base and J by 4 bases; unmatched bases: 5. This CDR3 reads CASSQVPGQVNEKLFF. For the CDR3, the DNA is TGCGCCAGCAGCCAAGTTCCGGGACAGGTTAATGAAAAACTGTTTTTT.

The genes are TRBV7-8 and TRBJ2-1; no clear D gene. Germline V gene lookup returns CDR1 SGHVS and CDR2 FQNEAQ. The CDR3 consists of 12 residues. With 6 bases removed from V and 10 bases from J, the gap between germline ends came to 13 bases. CDR3: CASRPVTGEQFF. The CDR3 region has the DNA TGTGCCAGCAGACCAGTAACGGGCGAGCAGTTCTTC.

The chain combines TRBV27 with TRBJ1-4; 10 bases agree with TRBD1. Germline V CDR1 and CDR2: MNHEY, SMNVEV (reference sequence). After removal of 2 bases from V and 11 bases from J, the junction contained 8 bases not matched to a gene. The CDR3 spans 15 residues. CDR3 in amino acids: CASSLGDRGGYKLFF. As DNA, the CDR3 is TGTGCCAGCAGTTTAGGGGACAGGGGTGGTTATAAACTGTTTTTT.

The chain carries TRBV28 and TRBJ2-1; 12 bases are shared with TRBD2. The V and J ends lost 3 bases and 4 bases, in that order; junction bases with no gene match: 1. The CDR3 contains 15 residues. Germline V gene lookup returns CDR1 MDHEN and CDR2 SYDVKM. CDR3 in DNA: TGTGCCAGCAGTTTCGGGACTAGCGGGTACAATGAGCAGTTCTTC. Encoded protein: CASSFGTSGYNEQFF.

This sequence joins TRBV12-2 and TRBJ2-7; the table's D call TRBD2 went unverified against the DNA. TRBV12-2 is an annotated pseudogene. This CDR3 contains 16 residues. The CDR3, as DNA: TGTGCAAGTCGCTATGATTCGGGGGGACGCTCCTACGAGCAGTACTTC. Amino acids: CASRYDSGGRSYEQYF.

The chain combines TRBV23-1 with TRBJ2-4, with D perhaps matching TRBD1 or TRBD2 (5 bases each). TRBV23-1 is classed as an ORF, of uncertain function. V was cut by 4 bases and J by 8 bases, with 15 bases left in between. CDR3 length: 14 amino acids. The DNA for the CDR3 is TGCGCCAGCAGTCCTCGCCGGGGCAGGGACATTCAGTACTTC. The encoded protein is CASSPRRGRDIQYF.